Below, 30 T cell receptor beta chains from the same sample are listed, as sequenced in a study of T cell repertoires in Merkel cell carcinoma. Assay used: immunoSEQ multiplex PCR; TCRdb lists only in-frame clones, some missing. Here the sample spans about 14,000 clones, approximately 73% being singletons. Sample: tumor tissue. The receptors here all came from an adult with Merkel cell carcinoma.

This chain uses TRBV19 with TRBJ2-7; 12 bases map to TRBD2. The CDR3 sequence is 16 residues long. The trim removed 6 bases at V and 0 bases at J, leaving 6 bases unmatched. Germline lookup yields CDR1 LNHDA and CDR2 SQIVND (reference sequence). The CDR3 nucleotides read TGTGCCAGTAGCCCCTTGACTAGCGGGAGCTCCTACGAGCAGTACTTC. Its translation: CASSPLTSGSSYEQYF.

The chain uses TRBV28 and TRBJ2-7; maybe TRBD2 (5 bases). CDR1 MDHEN and CDR2 SYDVKM come from the germline V gene. This CDR3 is 14 amino acids long. V lost 6 bases and J lost 2, with 14 bases in between. The chain's CDR3 is CASSPWTSPYEQYF. In nucleotides, the CDR3 is TGTGCCAGCAGCCCCTGGACTTCCCCCTACGAGCAGTACTTC. Supplemented by reference TRBV28 and TRBJ2-7, the full variable domain reads DVKVTQSSRYLVKRTGEKVFLECVQDMDHENMFWYRQDPGLGLRLIYFSYDVKMKEKGDIPEGYSVSREKKERFSLILESASTNQTSMYLCASSPWTSPYEQYFGPGTRLTVT.

The V gene is TRBV10-3, the J gene TRBJ2-4; D is possibly TRBD1 or TRBD2 (5 bases each). This CDR3 has 15 residues. The V end was cut by 5 bases, the J end by 0 bases, with 11 bases between. The germline CDR1 and CDR2 sequences are ENHRY and SYGVKD. CDR3 amino acids: CAISSGTVAKNIQYF. CDR3 nucleotide sequence: TGTGCCATCAGTTCGGGGACCGTAGCCAAAAACATTCAGTACTTC.

In nucleotides, the CDR3 is TGTGCCAGCAGTGAGGGGACTAGTTCACAGTATTTT. Its translation is CASSEGTSSQYF. The chain couples TRBV12-3 or TRBV12-4 to TRBJ2-3, with 8 bases identical to TRBD2. Unmatched junction bases numbered 7, after V lost 5 bases and J lost 12 bases. The CDR3 has 12 residues.

The V gene is TRBV28, the J gene TRBJ1-2, with TRBD1 matching over 8 bases. The CDR3 has 12 residues. V was clipped by 4 bases and J by 7 bases; unmatched bases: 2. Germline V gene data show CDR1 as MDHEN and CDR2 as SYDVKM. The CDR3 DNA reads TGTGCCAGCAGTTCAGGGGGCCTTGGCTACACCTTC. Translation gives CASSSGGLGYTF.

This clone was detected once. The chain carries TRBV4-3 and TRBJ2-2, with D possibly being TRBD1 (5 bases). The CDR3 consists of 15 residues. CDR1 and CDR2 from the germline V gene are LGHNA and YSLEER. Trimming took 0 bases from V and 3 from J, leaving 8 bases between them. The CDR3 DNA sequence: TGCGCCAGCAGCCAAGAGGGCAGGGACACCGGGGAGCTGTTTTTT. Protein product: CASSQEGRDTGELFF.

This clone is a singleton in its sample. One end of the junction does not line up with germline, which may come from a read error. The V call is TRBV7-7, the J call TRBJ2-3, with D possibly matching TRBD1 (6 bases). From germline, CDR1 is SSHAT and CDR2 FNYEAQ (reference sequence). This CDR3 has 15 residues. The CDR3, as DNA: TGTGCTAGCAGCTTATTGGGGGCTGGCACAGATACGCAGTATTTT. The encoded protein is CASSLLGAGTDTQYF.

This chain uses TRBV6-2 or TRBV6-3 with TRBJ2-3; D might be TRBD1 or TRBD2, each matching 6 bases. CDR1 is MNHEY and CDR2 is SVGEGT in the germline V gene. The CDR3 covers 19 residues. Trimming shortened V by 5 bases and J by 0 bases, and 24 bases separated the two germline ends. CDR3 DNA sequence: TGTGCCAGCAGTATACTCCGAATCGGGGGCCGACTAAGCACAGATACGCAGTATTTT. Its translation is CASSILRIGGRLSTDTQYF.

The chain is built from TRBV6-2 or TRBV6-3 and TRBJ1-2; 9 bases are shared with TRBD1. This CDR3 has 14 amino acids. Germline CDR1 and CDR2: MNHEY and SVGEGT. V lost 7 bases, J lost 5 bases, and 8 bases stayed unmatched. The DNA of the CDR3 is TGTGCCAGCAACCCGACAGGGGGACCATATGGCTACACCTTC. It is translated as CASNPTGGPYGYTF.

J is TRBJ2-4 and V is TRBV5-1, with D tentatively TRBD2 (5 bases). The germline gives CDR1 SGHRS, CDR2 YFSETQ. V gave up 0 bases and J gave up 0 bases, with 7 bases separating them. This CDR3 has 15 amino acids. The CDR3 DNA reads as TGCGCCAGCAGCTTGGGAGGAGGAGCCAAAAACATTCAGTACTTC. Protein sequence: CASSLGGGAKNIQYF. The full variable domain, rest sourced from reference TRBV5-1 and TRBJ2-4, is KAGVTQTPRYLIKTRGQQVTLSCSPISGHRSVSWYQQTPGQGLQFLFEYFSETQRNKGNFPGRFSGRQFSNSRSEMNVSTLELGDSALYLCASSLGGGAKNIQYFGAGTRLSVL.

This chain links TRBV5-8 with TRBJ2-7; a possible D gene is TRBD1 (8 bases). The germline V and J ends were trimmed by 4 bases and 3 bases, with 26 bases remaining between them. Looked up from germline, CDR1 is SGHTS and CDR2 is YDEGEE. The CDR3 spans 18 residues. The CDR3 here is CASSTGTGLRDYLYEQYF. In DNA form, the CDR3 reads TGTGCCAGCAGCACCGGGACAGGTCTTCGGGACTATCTCTACGAGCAGTACTTC.

This clone has more than one count but fewer than ten. The rearrangement uses TRBV5-8 and TRBJ2-7; TRBD1 matches at 11 bases. V shed 5 bases and J 5 bases; nucleotides not matched to a gene: 9. This CDR3 is built from 15 residues. The V gene's germline CDR1 is SGHTS and CDR2 YDEGEE. CDR3 amino acids: CASRTPGQGGDEQYF. Written as DNA, the CDR3 is TGTGCCAGCAGGACCCCGGGACAGGGGGGCGACGAGCAGTACTTC.

CDR3 residues: CASSLVRAGSYNEQFF. For the CDR3, the DNA is TGTGCCAGCAGCTTAGTCAGGGCGGGCTCCTACAATGAGCAGTTCTTC. The rearrangement uses TRBV7-9 and TRBJ2-1, with D perhaps assigned TRBD1 or TRBD2 (5 bases each). V lost 1 base to trimming and J lost 0 bases, with 10 bases between them. This CDR3 comprises 16 residues. Looked up from germline, CDR1 is SEHNR and CDR2 is FQNEAQ (reference sequence).

V usage is TRBV7-2 and J usage is TRBJ2-3; D may match TRBD1 or TRBD2 (5 bases each). CDR1 and CDR2 (germline): SGHTA, FQGNSA. Trimming took 5 bases from V and 4 from J, leaving 16 bases between them. The CDR3 covers 15 residues. The CDR3 sequence is CASSVRAVGPDTQYF. CDR3 nucleotides: TGTGCCAGCAGCGTCCGGGCCGTGGGACCAGATACGCAGTATTTT. The variable domain in full, completed from reference TRBV7-2 and TRBJ2-3, reads GAGVSQSPSNKVTEKGKDVELRCDPISGHTALYWYRQSLGQGLEFLIYFQGNSAPDKSGLPSDRFSAERTGGSVSTLTIQRTQQEDSAVYLCASSVRAVGPDTQYFGPGTRLTVL.

The chain links TRBV19 to TRBJ1-2, with TRBD1 identical over 9 bases. With 0 bases clipped from V and 3 bases from J, the junction kept 11 bases outside the gene matches. Per the germline V gene, CDR1 is LNHDA and CDR2 is SQIVND (reference sequence). This CDR3 has 18 residues. The CDR3 nucleotides read TGTGCCAGTAGTATAGACACAGGGGGCCTCGACACATACTATGGCTACACCTTC. Encoded protein: CASSIDTGGLDTYYGYTF.

The J gene is TRBJ2-3, the V gene TRBV5-1; 10 bases fit TRBD1. The V gene's germline CDR1 is SGHRS and CDR2 YFSETQ. V shed 6 bases and J 3 bases; nucleotides not matched to a gene: 4. The CDR3 loop spans 14 amino acids. The CDR3 is CASTRDRGTDTQYF. In DNA, the CDR3 is TGCGCCAGCACCCGGGACAGGGGTACAGATACGCAGTATTTT.

The chain carries TRBV10-3 and TRBJ1-4, with D maybe TRBD1 (6 bases). Trimming left V 8 bases short and J 7 bases short, with 17 bases between. This CDR3 has 14 amino acids. Germline V gene data show CDR1 as ENHRY and CDR2 as SYGVKD. The DNA for the CDR3 is TGTGCCATCGGGTTGGGGATACAGGGTGAAAAACTGTTTTTT. Residues: CAIGLGIQGEKLFF.

The CDR3 reads CASSLEIRAQAGLYF. CDR3 nucleotides: TGCGCCAGCAGCTTGGAAATTCGGGCCCAGGCGGGGCTGTACTTC. The chain combines TRBV5-1 with TRBJ2-7; weak D call: TRBD2 (6 bases). Germline values: CDR1 SGHRS, CDR2 YFSETQ. This CDR3 has 15 residues. V was shortened by 0 bases and J by 12 bases, with 22 bases between the two germline ends.

This clone has only a few counts. The gene calls are TRBV15 and TRBJ1-5, with D perhaps matching TRBD1 (5 bases). The CDR3 is 17 amino acids. CDR1 is LNHNV, CDR2 YYDKDF, per germline (reference sequence). V shed 0 bases and J shed 3 bases, with 15 bases lying between them. The CDR3 nucleotides are TGTGCCACCAGCAGAGATTCGGGGGGAATTTACAATCAGCCCCAGCATTTT. Amino acids: CATSRDSGGIYNQPQHF.

V usage is TRBV6-6 and J usage is TRBJ1-2, with 7 bases lining up with TRBD1. J was trimmed by 7 bases and V by 0 bases; bases with no gene match: 8. The germline V gene has CDR1 MNHNY and CDR2 SVGAGI (reference sequence). The CDR3 is 15 residues long. CDR3 sequence (DNA): TGTGCCAGCAGTTACTCACCTATGACAGGGCCTGGCTACACCTTC. This sequence encodes CASSYSPMTGPGYTF.

The V and J genes are TRBV7-2 and TRBJ1-1, with TRBD1 matching 9 bases. The V gene end was trimmed by 4 bases and the J gene end by 5 bases; junction bases not matched to a gene: 14. The germline gives CDR1 SGHTA, CDR2 FQGNSA. The CDR3 length is 17 residues. Written as DNA, the CDR3 is TGTGCCAGCAGCTCACCGGGACAGGGCTTTGCGTGGACTGAAGCTTTCTTT. It is translated as CASSSPGQGFAWTEAFF.

This sequence joins TRBV6-2 or TRBV6-3 and TRBJ1-4; D is undetermined. Trimming took 5 bases from V and 2 from J, leaving 12 bases between them. The V gene's germline CDR1 is MNHEY and CDR2 SVGEGT. The CDR3 runs to 15 residues. This chain's CDR3 is CASSLPTGTNEKLFF. DNA of the CDR3: TGTGCCAGCAGTCTCCCGACCGGGACTAATGAAAAACTGTTTTTT.

This chain links TRBV7-6 with TRBJ2-7; unclear D gene. Germline CDR1 and CDR2: SGHVS and FNYEAQ. The CDR3 has 14 residues. V lost 5 bases, J lost 6 bases, and 17 bases lay in between. The DNA of the CDR3 is TGTGCCAGCAGCCCTGCGGCCCTCCATGTCGAGCAGTACTTC. Encoded protein: CASSPAALHVEQYF.

CDR3: CASSALGSYNSPLHF. CDR3 in DNA: TGTGCCAGCAGCGCGCTTGGGTCCTATAATTCACCCCTCCACTTT. V is TRBV6-5 and J is TRBJ1-6; D uncertain. This CDR3 region has 15 residues. Germline values: CDR1 MNHEY, CDR2 SVGAGI. V was trimmed by 6 bases and J by 1 base, leaving 10 bases between them.

V usage is TRBV12-3 or TRBV12-4 and J usage is TRBJ2-3; D unclear. The CDR3 is 11 amino acids. Trimming pared 6 bases from V and 3 bases from J, leaving 4 bases between. The DNA for the CDR3 is TGTGCCAGCAGGGTTACAGATACGCAGTATTTT. Protein product: CASRVTDTQYF.

The chain carries TRBV4-2 and TRBJ2-4; D gene unclear. This CDR3 comprises 16 residues. CDR1 is LGHNA and CDR2 is YNFKEQ in the germline V gene. V dropped 1 base and J dropped 3 bases, with 13 bases sitting between them. The CDR3 loop is CASSQGAGGGKNIQYF. CDR3 nucleotides: TGTGCCAGCAGCCAAGGGGCAGGCGGTGGCAAAAACATTCAGTACTTC.

V usage is TRBV19 and J usage is TRBJ1-5; perhaps TRBD1 as D (5 bases). The germline V and J ends were trimmed by 5 bases and 2 bases, with 16 bases remaining between them. The germline CDR1 and CDR2 sequences are LNHDA and SQIVND (reference sequence). This CDR3 spans 16 amino acids. The CDR3 nucleotides read TGTGCCAGTAGTGCCGTGGGGCAGGGAGGCAATCAGCCCCAGCATTTT. This sequence encodes CASSAVGQGGNQPQHF.

The chain joins TRBV7-2 to TRBJ1-5; no firm D call. The CDR3 consists of 12 residues. Germline CDR1 is SGHTA and CDR2 is FQGNSA. V was cut by 5 bases and J by 6 bases, with 8 bases left in between. DNA for the CDR3: TGTGCCAGCAGCCTCGTGGGTCAGCCCCAGCATTTT. Its protein is CASSLVGQPQHF.

CDR3 sequence: CASSLRSGGRVLRGELFF. The CDR3 DNA follows: TGTGCCAGCAGTTTACGCAGCGGGGGGCGGGTATTACGAGGGGAGCTGTTTTTT. V is TRBV28 and J is TRBJ2-2; TRBD2 matches 9 bases. This CDR3 comprises 18 residues. Germline values: CDR1 MDHEN, CDR2 SYDVKM. V dropped 2 bases and J dropped 8; count of bases not matched to a gene: 15.

The chain carries TRBV6-2 or TRBV6-3 and TRBJ2-1; a possible D gene is TRBD2 (6 bases). This CDR3 region has 12 residues. V lost 6 bases and J 9 bases, leaving 12 bases between the germline ends. Germline V gene lookup returns CDR1 MNHEY and CDR2 SVGEGT. The CDR3 region is CASSPGDLEQFF. CDR3 DNA: TGTGCCAGCAGCCCGGGGGACCTTGAGCAGTTCTTC.